The rows below give T cell receptor beta chains drawn from one sample of a study of T cells in Graves' hyperthyroidism and ophthalmopathy. Each CDR3 protein gets one entry after TCRdb re-called the multiplex PCR reads with MiXCR. The data show 200,000 to 250,000 distinct CDR3 sequences, about 18% seen once. Sequencing input: blood. The source is a man in his forties or fifties with Graves' hyperthyroidism. Both conserved end residues are part of each CDR3. Each record gives: V gene, D gene, clone size, J gene, CDR3 protein, CDR3 DNA. A D gene is named only where the DNA matches it firmly. A clone size is listed for some rows: how often the clone was seen (once, few, many), or a class if it is expanded.

v_gene: TRBV12-3/TRBV12-4; d_gene: NA; abundance: many; j_gene: TRBJ1-1; CDR3aa: CASSPLGTWDTEAFF; CDR3nt: TGTGCCAGCAGTCCCCTCGGGACCTGGGACACTGAAGCTTTCTTT
v_gene: TRBV7-8; d_gene: NA; abundance: many; j_gene: TRBJ1-5; CDR3aa: CASSSFGGLSNQPQHF; CDR3nt: TGTGCCAGCAGCTCGTTTGGGGGGTTGAGCAATCAGCCCCAGCATTTT
v_gene: TRBV6-2/TRBV6-3; d_gene: NA; abundance: many; j_gene: TRBJ2-5; CDR3aa: CASSPRGGEETQYF; CDR3nt: TGTGCCAGCAGTCCCCGAGGGGGGGAAGAGACCCAGTACTTC
v_gene: TRBV6-2/TRBV6-3; d_gene: TRBD2; abundance: many; j_gene: TRBJ2-1; CDR3aa: CASSYSTVAGGSSSYNEQFF; CDR3nt: TGTGCCAGCAGTTACTCGACCGTCGCGGGGGGATCGAGCTCCTACAATGAGCAGTTCTTC
v_gene: TRBV7-2; d_gene: TRBD2; abundance: NA; j_gene: TRBJ2-5; CDR3aa: CASSFSGGLPQETQYF; CDR3nt: TGTGCCAGCAGCTTTTCGGGGGGGTTACCACAAGAGACCCAGTACTTC
v_gene: TRBV10-3; d_gene: TRBD1; abundance: few; j_gene: TRBJ2-7; CDR3aa: CAISPQGRFYEQYF; CDR3nt: TGTGCCATCAGTCCACAGGGGAGATTCTACGAGCAGTACTTC
v_gene: TRBV7-2; d_gene: NA; abundance: many; j_gene: TRBJ1-1; CDR3aa: CASSFGIRQSNTEAFF; CDR3nt: TGTGCCAGCAGCTTTGGAATCAGACAGTCTAACACTGAAGCTTTCTTT
v_gene: TRBV7-2; d_gene: NA; abundance: many; j_gene: TRBJ2-7; CDR3aa: CASSLEGAPYYEQYF; CDR3nt: TGTGCCAGCAGCTTAGAAGGAGCCCCTTACTACGAGCAGTACTTC
v_gene: TRBV20-1; d_gene: TRBD1; abundance: many; j_gene: TRBJ1-5; CDR3aa: CSARQGADDQPQHF; CDR3nt: TGCAGTGCAAGACAGGGGGCGGATGATCAGCCCCAGCATTTT
v_gene: TRBV6-2/TRBV6-3; d_gene: TRBD1; abundance: many; j_gene: TRBJ2-3; CDR3aa: CASSYGKDRGRADTQYF; CDR3nt: TGTGCCAGCAGTTACGGCAAGGACAGGGGGCGCGCAGATACGCAGTATTTT
v_gene: TRBV24-1; d_gene: NA; abundance: few; j_gene: TRBJ1-5; CDR3aa: CATGDQPQHF; CDR3nt: TGTGCCACCGGAGATCAGCCCCAGCATTTT
v_gene: TRBV20-1; d_gene: NA; abundance: many; j_gene: TRBJ2-5; CDR3aa: CSARDRTAGETQYF; CDR3nt: TGCAGTGCTAGAGACCGGACAGCCGGCGAGACCCAGTACTTC
v_gene: TRBV13; d_gene: TRBD1; abundance: many; j_gene: TRBJ2-7; CDR3aa: CASSLGGTGTFDEQYF; CDR3nt: TGTGCCAGCAGCTTAGGTGGGACAGGGACGTTCGACGAGCAGTACTTC
v_gene: TRBV20-1; d_gene: TRBD1; abundance: many; j_gene: TRBJ1-1; CDR3aa: CSASDRVNVKTEAFF; CDR3nt: TGCAGTGCTTCGGACAGGGTAAATGTTAAAACTGAAGCTTTCTTT
v_gene: TRBV2; d_gene: TRBD1; abundance: many; j_gene: TRBJ1-6; CDR3aa: CASRDRTGGNSPLHF; CDR3nt: TGTGCCAGCAGAGATCGGACAGGGGGGAATTCACCCCTCCACTTT
v_gene: TRBV5-1; d_gene: NA; abundance: NA; j_gene: TRBJ2-6; CDR3aa: CASSPGDSSGANVLTF; CDR3nt: TGCGCCAGCAGCCCTGGGGATAGCTCTGGGGCCAACGTCCTGACTTTC
v_gene: TRBV9; d_gene: NA; abundance: few; j_gene: TRBJ2-5; CDR3aa: CASSVAGAGWGETQYF; CDR3nt: TGTGCCAGCAGCGTAGCGGGGGCCGGGTGGGGAGAGACCCAGTACTTC
v_gene: TRBV20-1; d_gene: TRBD1; abundance: many; j_gene: TRBJ2-7; CDR3aa: CSAKRQGTYEQYF; CDR3nt: TGCAGTGCTAAACGACAGGGAACTTACGAGCAGTACTTC
v_gene: TRBV11-2; d_gene: NA; abundance: many; j_gene: TRBJ1-1; CDR3aa: CASSLNRVTEAFF; CDR3nt: TGTGCCAGCAGCTTAAACAGGGTCACTGAAGCTTTCTTT
v_gene: TRBV7-2; d_gene: NA; abundance: NA; j_gene: TRBJ1-1; CDR3aa: CASSWRGGNLGAFF; CDR3nt: TGTGCCAGCAGCTGGAGAGGGGGGAACCTGGGAGCTTTCTTT
v_gene: TRBV11-2; d_gene: TRBD2; abundance: many; j_gene: TRBJ2-3; CDR3aa: CASSLDRAGGHTDTQYF; CDR3nt: TGTGCCAGCAGCTTAGATAGAGCGGGGGGGCACACAGATACGCAGTATTTT
v_gene: TRBV29-1; d_gene: TRBD2; abundance: few; j_gene: TRBJ2-3; CDR3aa: CSVASTSDYTDTQYF; CDR3nt: TGCAGCGTTGCGTCTACTAGCGACTACACAGATACGCAGTATTTT
v_gene: TRBV30; d_gene: NA; abundance: many; j_gene: TRBJ2-1; CDR3aa: CAWIAGGPYSEQFF; CDR3nt: TGTGCCTGGATTGCAGGAGGACCCTACAGTGAGCAGTTCTTC
v_gene: TRBV20-1; d_gene: NA; abundance: many; j_gene: TRBJ2-3; CDR3aa: CSASAPETITDTQYF; CDR3nt: TGCAGTGCTAGTGCCCCAGAGACTATCACAGATACGCAGTATTTT
v_gene: TRBV2; d_gene: TRBD1; abundance: many; j_gene: TRBJ1-3; CDR3aa: CASSNRGRGNTIYF; CDR3nt: TGTGCCAGCAGTAACAGGGGTCGTGGAAACACCATATATTTT
v_gene: TRBV2; d_gene: NA; abundance: many; j_gene: TRBJ1-1; CDR3aa: CASRKEGGNTEAFF; CDR3nt: TGTGCCAGCCGAAAGGAAGGAGGGAACACTGAAGCTTTCTTT
v_gene: TRBV20-1; d_gene: NA; abundance: many; j_gene: TRBJ1-2; CDR3aa: CSASLSAGGLNYGYTF; CDR3nt: TGCAGTGCTAGCCTTTCCGCGGGGGGCCTTAACTATGGCTACACCTTC
v_gene: TRBV9; d_gene: TRBD2; abundance: few; j_gene: TRBJ2-7; CDR3aa: CASSVETSGSGEQYF; CDR3nt: TGTGCCAGCAGCGTAGAGACTAGCGGGTCGGGCGAGCAGTACTTC
v_gene: TRBV7-9; d_gene: TRBD2; abundance: few; j_gene: TRBJ2-3; CDR3aa: CASWHSGATTDTQYF; CDR3nt: TGTGCCAGCTGGCATAGCGGGGCCACCACAGATACGCAGTATTTT
v_gene: TRBV2; d_gene: TRBD1; abundance: many; j_gene: TRBJ1-4; CDR3aa: CASSSRGNEKLFF; CDR3nt: TGTGCCAGCTCAAGCAGGGGGAATGAAAAACTGTTTTTT
v_gene: TRBV11-2; d_gene: TRBD1; abundance: many; j_gene: TRBJ2-2; CDR3aa: CASSRTPGQGDTGELFF; CDR3nt: TGTGCCAGCAGCCGCACGCCGGGACAGGGTGACACCGGGGAGCTGTTTTTT
v_gene: TRBV12-3/TRBV12-4; d_gene: TRBD1; abundance: NA; j_gene: TRBJ1-1; CDR3aa: CASKDRGPEAFF; CDR3nt: TGTGCCAGCAAGGACAGGGGGCCTGAAGCTTTCTTT
v_gene: TRBV7-9; d_gene: NA; abundance: NA; j_gene: TRBJ1-3; CDR3aa: CASSKTGRVGSGNTIYF; CDR3nt: TGTGCCAGCAGCAAAACAGGGAGAGTGGGCTCTGGAAACACCATATATTTT
v_gene: TRBV20-1; d_gene: TRBD1; abundance: many; j_gene: TRBJ2-2; CDR3aa: CSARNDRVGGELFF; CDR3nt: TGCAGTGCTAGAAATGACAGGGTAGGAGGGGAGCTGTTTTTT
v_gene: TRBV7-3; d_gene: NA; abundance: many; j_gene: TRBJ2-7; CDR3aa: CASSLEHGSGEQYF; CDR3nt: TGTGCCAGCAGCTTAGAACATGGTTCGGGAGAGCAGTACTTC
v_gene: TRBV29-1; d_gene: NA; abundance: many; j_gene: TRBJ1-1; CDR3aa: CSVSVPGVYYTEAFF; CDR3nt: TGCAGCGTTTCGGTTCCAGGGGTTTACTACACTGAAGCTTTCTTT
v_gene: TRBV3-1; d_gene: TRBD2; abundance: few; j_gene: TRBJ2-6; CDR3aa: CASSQGGTRGSGANVLTF; CDR3nt: TGTGCCAGCAGCCAAGGAGGGACTAGAGGGTCTGGGGCCAACGTCCTGACTTTC
v_gene: TRBV20-1; d_gene: NA; abundance: few; j_gene: TRBJ1-1; CDR3aa: CSASSRGTEAFF; CDR3nt: TGCAGTGCTAGTAGCAGGGGCACTGAAGCTTTCTTT
v_gene: TRBV2; d_gene: NA; abundance: many; j_gene: TRBJ1-3; CDR3aa: CASRQDLSGNTIYF; CDR3nt: TGTGCCAGCCGACAGGACCTCTCTGGAAACACCATATATTTT
v_gene: TRBV3-1; d_gene: TRBD2; abundance: many; j_gene: TRBJ2-2; CDR3aa: CASSQDAGGPGELFF; CDR3nt: TGTGCCAGCAGCCAAGATGCGGGGGGGCCCGGGGAGCTGTTTTTT
v_gene: TRBV28; d_gene: TRBD2; abundance: NA; j_gene: TRBJ2-2; CDR3aa: CASRGGGAAGELFF; CDR3nt: TGTGCCAGCAGGGGCGGGGGGGCCGCCGGGGAGCTGTTTTTT
v_gene: TRBV11-2; d_gene: TRBD2; abundance: few; j_gene: TRBJ2-3; CDR3aa: CASSSAVSGRSTDTQYF; CDR3nt: TGTGCCAGCAGCTCAGCAGTTAGCGGGAGGTCCACAGATACGCAGTATTTT